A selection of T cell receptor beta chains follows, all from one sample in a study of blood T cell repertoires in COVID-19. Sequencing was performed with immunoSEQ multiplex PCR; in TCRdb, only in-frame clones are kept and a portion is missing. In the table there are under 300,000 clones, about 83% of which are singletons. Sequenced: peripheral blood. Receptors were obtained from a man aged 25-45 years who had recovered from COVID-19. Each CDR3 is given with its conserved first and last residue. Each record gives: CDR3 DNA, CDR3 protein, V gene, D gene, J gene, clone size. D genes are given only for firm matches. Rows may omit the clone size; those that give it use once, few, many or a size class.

TGTGCCAGCACCGACACCACAGATACGCAGTATTTT | CASTDTTDTQYF | TRBV28 | - | TRBJ2-3 | once
TGTGCCAGCAGCGGGGACAGGGGCACCTACGAGCAGTACTTC | CASSGDRGTYEQYF | TRBV27 | TRBD1 | TRBJ2-7 | -
TGCGCCAGCAGCCAAGGTTACAGACCAAACACTGAAGCTTTCTTT | CASSQGYRPNTEAFF | TRBV4-1 | - | TRBJ1-1 | -
TGTGCAAGTCGCTTACGCTCGAGGATGAACACTGAAGCTTTCTTT | CASRLRSRMNTEAFF | TRBV12-2 | - | TRBJ1-1 | -
TGCAGCGTTGTCGGGGGGAACACTGAAGCTTTCTTT | CSVVGGNTEAFF | TRBV29-1 | - | TRBJ1-1 | -
TGTGCCAGCAGCGGAAGGGACAGTTCCTACGAGCAGTACTTC | CASSGRDSSYEQYF | TRBV9 | TRBD1 | TRBJ2-7 | once
TGCGCCAGCAGCATCACAGGGGCTAGAAACACCATATATTTT | CASSITGARNTIYF | TRBV5-1 | TRBD1 | TRBJ1-3 | -
TGTGCCAGCAGTTTATCGGGGGCATGGCAGCCCCAGCATTTT | CASSLSGAWQPQHF | TRBV27 | - | TRBJ1-5 | few
TGCAGCGTTGAAATGGGGGCAGGAGACAATGAGCAGTTCTTC | CSVEMGAGDNEQFF | TRBV29-1 | - | TRBJ2-1 | -
TGTGCCAGCAGCTTGTCGAGTTTTGCGGGAAACACCATATATTTT | CASSLSSFAGNTIYF | TRBV5-8 | - | TRBJ1-3 | -